The 5 T cell receptor beta chains listed next were all sequenced from one sample in a study of cytotoxic CD8 clonotypes in ibrutinib-treated CLL. Generated by immunoSEQ multiplex PCR, the TCRdb table keeps only in-frame clones and is missing some. The profile shows approximately 84,000 clones, roughly 84% of them singletons. Material: PBMCs, obtained before ibrutinib treatment. Receptors were obtained from a human donor with chronic lymphocytic leukemia.

This sequence joins TRBV29-1 and TRBJ1-5; D is perhaps TRBD1 (6 bases). The germline gives CDR1 SQVTM, CDR2 ANQGSEA. V lost 3 bases to trimming and J lost 4 bases, with 28 bases between them. The CDR3 covers 19 residues. CDR3 sequence (DNA): TGCAGCGTTGACAAAACTGCCGGGACACTCACCAATGGGAATCAGCCCCAGCATTTT. It codes for CSVDKTAGTLTNGNQPQHF. Complete variable domain (other parts from reference TRBV29-1 and TRBJ1-5): SAVISQKPSRDICQRGTSLTIQCQVDSQVTMMFWYRQQPGQSLTLIATANQGSEATYESGFVIDKFPISRPNLTFSTLTVSNMSPEDSSIYLCSVDKTAGTLTNGNQPQHFGDGTRLSIL.

The genes are TRBV19 and TRBJ1-1; the D gene is possibly TRBD1 (5 bases). The CDR3 is made up of 14 amino acids. V was trimmed by 7 bases and J by 7 bases, leaving 19 bases between them. CDR1 is LNHDA, CDR2 SQIVND, per germline (reference sequence). The CDR3 region has the DNA TGTGCCAGTACCGAGGGACTTCGCCGGGGTGAAGCTTTCTTT. Translation: CASTEGLRRGEAFF.

V gene TRBV7-2 combines with J gene TRBJ2-2; D is perhaps TRBD2 (5 bases). The CDR3 loop spans 14 amino acids. Germline CDR1 and CDR2: SGHTA and FQGNSA. The V gene lost 2 bases and the J gene lost 6 bases, with 10 bases spanning the gap. The CDR3 spells CASSLTSGSGELFF. The CDR3 DNA reads TGTGCCAGCAGCTTAACGTCGGGATCCGGGGAGCTGTTTTTT.

The V gene is TRBV9, the J gene TRBJ2-3; 7 bases are shared with TRBD2. The germline V gene has CDR1 SGDLS and CDR2 YYNGEE. CDR3 size: 16 residues. V dropped 4 bases and J dropped 2; count of bases not matched to a gene: 10. The CDR3 nucleotides are TGTGCCAGCAGCCCTGGCCCTAGCGGCTTCACAGATACGCAGTATTTT. It yields the protein CASSPGPSGFTDTQYF.

This chain joins TRBV5-4 and TRBJ1-1; unclear D gene. V gave up 0 bases and J gave up 3 bases, with 6 bases separating them. This CDR3 spans 13 amino acids. Germline V lookup: CDR1 SGHNT, CDR2 YYREEE (reference sequence). In nucleotides, the CDR3 is TGTGCCAGCAGCTTGGGGGTGGACACTGAAGCTTTCTTT. Translating it yields CASSLGVDTEAFF. Filled out from reference TRBV5-4 and TRBJ1-1, the complete variable domain reads ETGVTQSPTHLIKTRGQQVTLRCSSQSGHNTVSWYQQALGQGPQFIFQYYREEENGRGNFPPRFSGLQFPNYSSELNVNALELDDSALYLCASSLGVDTEAFFGQGTRLTVV.